The 23 T cell receptor beta chains reported below all come from one sample, sequenced in a study of T cell clonotyping in hematopoietic cell transplantation. Described time point: recipient sample about 28 days before transplant, after cytoreduction. Clones were read by immunoSEQ multiplex PCR, and TCRdb kept only the in-frame ones, dropping some. The sample lists about 45,000 clones, around 80% seen once, with 4% to 5.5% in the top ten. The specimen comprised peripheral blood mononuclear cells, sampled before stem cell transplant. Receptors were obtained from a man between 60 and 75 years old with myelodysplastic syndrome. Some clones in this sample may be carry-over from other donors' samples.

The J gene is TRBJ1-2, the V gene TRBV9, with 8 bases fitting TRBD1. The CDR3 is made up of 14 amino acids. Germline V gene sequence: CDR1 SGDLS, CDR2 YYNGEE. The V segment lost 3 bases and the J segment 7 bases; nucleotides outside the gene matches: 8. This CDR3 is CASSEAGGAIGYTF. The DNA of the CDR3 is TGTGCCAGCAGCGAGGCAGGGGGCGCAATTGGCTACACCTTC. The full variable domain, completed using reference TRBV9 and TRBJ1-2, is DSGVTQTPKHLITATGQRVTLRCSPRSGDLSVYWYQQSLDQGLQFLIQYYNGEERAKGNILERFSAQQFPDLHSELNLSSLELGDSALYFCASSEAGGAIGYTFGSGTRLTVV.

V is TRBV11-2 and J is TRBJ2-5, with 11 bases lining up with TRBD2. Germline CDR1 and CDR2: SGHAT and FQNNGV. V gave up 4 bases and J gave up 4 bases; unmatched junction bases: 8. The CDR3 length is 16 residues. The CDR3 nucleotides are TGTGCCAGCAGCTCTAACCGACTAGCGGGGCCAGAGACCCAGTACTTC. Translation: CASSSNRLAGPETQYF.

This chain links TRBV19 with TRBJ1-1; 9 bases fit TRBD1. The V gene end was trimmed by 1 base and the J gene end by 8 bases; junction bases not matched to a gene: 2. Germline CDR1 LNHDA, CDR2 SQIVND (reference sequence). The CDR3 sequence is 13 residues long. CDR3 bases: TGTGCCAGTAGTATAGGGACAGGGGAAGAAGCTTTCTTT. Translation: CASSIGTGEEAFF. Variable domain in full (rest from reference TRBV19 and TRBJ1-1): DGGITQSPKYLFRKEGQNVTLSCEQNLNHDAMYWYRQDPGQGLRLIYYSQIVNDFQKGDIAEGYSVSREKKESFPLTVTSAQKNPTAFYLCASSIGTGEEAFFGQGTRLTVV.

V gene TRBV6-1 combines with J gene TRBJ2-5, with D perhaps TRBD1 (5 bases). The V and J ends lost 5 bases and 5 bases respectively, with 18 bases between them. CDR1 MNHNS and CDR2 SASEGT come from the germline V gene. The CDR3 totals 15 residues. This CDR3 is CASSLGPHPWETQYF. In DNA, the CDR3 is TGTGCCAGCAGTCTGGGGCCCCATCCCTGGGAGACCCAGTACTTC.

J is TRBJ1-2 and V is TRBV5-6; no clear D gene. The CDR3 is 13 residues long. V dropped 0 bases and J dropped 7 bases, with 10 bases sitting between them. CDR1 and CDR2 (germline): SGHDT, YYEEEE. CDR3 sequence (DNA): TGTGCCAGCAGCTTGGGACCAAAGAGTGGCTACACCTTC. Encoded protein: CASSLGPKSGYTF.

The rearrangement joins TRBV30 to TRBJ1-6, with a possible D match to TRBD1 (6 bases). Trimming removed 1 base at V and 10 bases at J, with 17 bases between. The CDR3 totals 15 residues. The germline V gene encodes CDR1 GTSNPN and CDR2 SVGIG (reference sequence). The CDR3 spells CAWSAAYNRESPLHF. As DNA, the CDR3 is TGTGCCTGGAGTGCAGCCTATAACAGGGAATCACCCCTCCACTTT.

On this clone itself: Distinct nucleotide sequences in the sample also encode this CDR3. V usage is TRBV7-3 and J usage is TRBJ2-1; no firm D call. Trimming took 2 bases from V and 2 from J, leaving 10 bases between them. The CDR3 is 15 amino acids. Looked up from germline, CDR1 is SGHTA and CDR2 is FQGTGA. The CDR3 DNA follows: TGTGCCAGCAGCTTAGCCGGTGAGGCCTACAATGAGCAGTTCTTC. Its translation is CASSLAGEAYNEQFF. The full variable domain, with the rest looked up from reference TRBV7-3 and TRBJ2-1, is GAGVSQTPSNKVTEKGKYVELRCDPISGHTALYWYRQSLGQGPEFLIYFQGTGAADDSGLPNDRFFAVRPEGSVSTLKIQRTERGDSAVYLCASSLAGEAYNEQFFGPGTRLTVL.

The gene calls are TRBV4-3 and TRBJ1-2; 10 positions agree with TRBD1. The CDR3 spans 15 residues. Germline V CDR1 and CDR2: LGHNA, YSLEER. The J segment lost 7 bases and the V segment lost 0 bases, leaving 5 bases of the junction unmatched. CDR3 residues: CASSQERQGAVGYTF. CDR3 in DNA: TGCGCCAGCAGCCAAGAGCGACAGGGGGCAGTTGGCTACACCTTC.

The chain recombines TRBV6-6 with TRBJ1-2; no definite D call. Germline V lookup: CDR1 MNHNY, CDR2 SVGAGI (reference sequence). Trimming removed 8 bases at V and 0 bases at J, with 7 bases between. The CDR3 covers 12 residues. CDR3 sequence reads: CASVSPNYGYTF. The CDR3 coding sequence is TGTGCCAGCGTTAGTCCTAACTATGGCTACACCTTC.

This chain uses TRBV9 with TRBJ1-1, with a possible D match to TRBD1 (6 bases). Germline CDR1 SGDLS, CDR2 YYNGEE. Trimming removed 0 bases from V and 2 bases from J, with 8 bases in between. The CDR3 totals 14 residues. Written as DNA, the CDR3 is TGTGCCAGCAGCGTAGAACAGGGAAACACTGAAGCTTTCTTT. Protein: CASSVEQGNTEAFF. The variable domain in full, with the rest retrieved from reference TRBV9 and TRBJ1-1, is DSGVTQTPKHLITATGQRVTLRCSPRSGDLSVYWYQQSLDQGLQFLIQYYNGEERAKGNILERFSAQQFPDLHSELNLSSLELGDSALYFCASSVEQGNTEAFFGQGTRLTVV.

The chain employs TRBV10-3 and TRBJ2-3, with TRBD2 matching over 9 bases. The CDR3 spans 16 residues. Unmatched junction bases numbered 8, after V lost 6 bases and J lost 1 base. Germline CDR1 reads ENHRY; CDR2 reads SYGVKD. The CDR3 protein is CAISDGIAGGTDTQYF. The CDR3 DNA reads as TGTGCCATCAGCGATGGGATAGCGGGGGGCACAGATACGCAGTATTTT.

V gene TRBV2 combines with J gene TRBJ2-7; D gene uncertain. The CDR3 is 12 amino acids. The ends were cut back, 6 bases at V and 0 bases at J, with 6 bases in the middle. Germline values: CDR1 SNHLY, CDR2 FYNNEI. CDR3 DNA sequence: TGTGCCAGCAGGCCGCCCTCCTACGAGCAGTACTTC. Translating it yields CASRPPSYEQYF.

The rearrangement links TRBV10-1 to TRBJ2-3, with TRBD2 identical over 7 bases. The CDR3 consists of 16 residues. Per the germline V gene, CDR1 is WNHNN and CDR2 is SYGVQD (reference sequence). The trim removed 6 bases at V and 6 bases at J, leaving 15 bases unmatched. Here the CDR3 reads CASRQRGLTTHDTQYF. The CDR3, as DNA: TGCGCCAGCAGGCAGCGGGGACTAACCACCCACGATACGCAGTATTTT.

The chain carries TRBV27 and TRBJ1-6, with 7 bases aligning to TRBD1. The J segment lost 7 bases and the V segment lost 5 bases, leaving 8 bases of the junction unmatched. This CDR3 is built from 15 residues. Germline lookup yields CDR1 MNHEY and CDR2 SMNVEV (reference sequence). The CDR3 is CASSGRWTGNSPLHF. The CDR3 bases are TGTGCCAGCAGTGGGCGCTGGACAGGAAATTCACCCCTCCACTTT.

The rearrangement joins TRBV7-6 to TRBJ1-5; D possibly corresponds to TRBD1 (6 bases). Looked up from germline, CDR1 is SGHVS and CDR2 is FNYEAQ. Trimming stripped 5 bases from V and 0 bases from J, with 11 bases between. The CDR3 contains 15 residues. CDR3 bases: TGTGCCAGCAGCCCCCAGGGGAATAGCAATCAGCCCCAGCATTTT. Amino acids: CASSPQGNSNQPQHF.

This clone has just a few counts. The chain uses TRBV7-5 and TRBJ2-2. TRBV7-5 is a listed pseudogene. CDR3 length: 11 residues. The CDR3 DNA follows: TGTGCCAGAAGCTTCCCCGGGGAGCTGTTTTTT. It specifies CARSFPGELFF.

This rearrangement joins TRBV5-1 to TRBJ2-5; the D gene is possibly TRBD2 (6 bases). Between the trimmed V and J ends, which lost 1 base and 5 bases, there was a span of 12 bases. This CDR3 has 14 residues. Germline V gives CDR1 SGHRS, CDR2 YFSETQ. This chain's CDR3 is CASSLSGVRETQYF. The DNA of the CDR3 is TGCGCCAGCAGCTTGTCGGGGGTTCGCGAGACCCAGTACTTC.

The chain is built from TRBV6-5 and TRBJ1-5, with 7 nucleotides matching TRBD1. After removal of 3 bases from V and 7 bases from J, the junction contained 9 bases not matched to a gene. The CDR3 sequence is 15 residues long. Germline V gene data show CDR1 as MNHEY and CDR2 as SVGAGI. The CDR3: CASSYGAGGSQPQHF. DNA of the CDR3: TGTGCCAGCAGTTATGGGGCAGGGGGAAGCCAGCCCCAGCATTTT.

J is TRBJ2-1 and V is TRBV4-3, with 15 positions matching TRBD2. With V trimmed by 4 bases and J by 5 bases, 9 bases remained unmatched. The CDR3 is 18 residues long. CDR1 is LGHNA, CDR2 YSLEER, per germline. The CDR3 nucleotides read TGCGCCAGCAGCCGAGGGACTAGCGGGGGGTCAAACGACAATGAGCAGTTCTTC. Encoded protein: CASSRGTSGGSNDNEQFF.

The gene calls are TRBV11-2 and TRBJ2-2; a possible D gene is TRBD1 (6 bases). The CDR3 sequence is 18 residues long. From germline, CDR1 is SGHAT and CDR2 FQNNGV. Trimming left V 3 bases short and J 1 base short, with 18 bases between. The CDR3 loop is CASSFFPIRTENTGELFF. CDR3 nucleotide sequence: TGTGCCAGCAGCTTCTTTCCCATACGGACAGAGAACACCGGGGAGCTGTTTTTT.

This clone was detected a few times. This rearrangement joins TRBV6-6 to TRBJ1-6; D call uncertain. V was pared by 0 bases and J by 2 bases, with 2 bases between. The CDR3 length is 14 residues. Per the germline V gene, CDR1 is MNHNY and CDR2 is SVGAGI (reference sequence). The CDR3 DNA follows: TGTGCCAGCAGTTACTCGCCCTATAATTCACCCCTCCACTTT. As protein: CASSYSPYNSPLHF.

The chain links TRBV7-8 to TRBJ1-3; no definite D call. The germline CDR1 and CDR2 sequences are SGHVS and FQNEAQ. V gave up 5 bases and J gave up 2 bases, with 19 bases separating them. The CDR3 sequence is 17 residues long. The CDR3 loop is CASSPGSGRWTGNTIYF. CDR3 DNA sequence: TGTGCCAGCAGCCCTGGGTCGGGTCGGTGGACTGGAAACACCATATATTTT. The variable domain in full, with the rest retrieved from reference TRBV7-8 and TRBJ1-3, is GAGVSQSPRYKVAKRGQDVALRCDPISGHVSLFWYQQALGQGPEFLTYFQNEAQLDKSGLPSDRFFAERPEGSVSTLKIQRTQQEDSAVYLCASSPGSGRWTGNTIYFGEGSWLTVV.

This chain connects TRBV6-5 to TRBJ1-6; 8 positions agree with TRBD1. The CDR3 is 13 residues long. Trimming cost V 10 bases and J 7 bases; bases outside gene matches: 6. The germline V gene encodes CDR1 MNHEY and CDR2 SVGAGI. The CDR3 DNA reads TGTGCCATCCGGGACAGGCTAAATTCACCCCTCCACTTT. Translation: CAIRDRLNSPLHF.